This entry concerns a single T cell receptor beta chain. The antigen is not known. This sample is part of a study of identical twins. Study-wide points: Abundant beta clonotypes from cord blood bore fewer insertions; memory repertoires lacked this pattern.

Template switching, a step in the protocol, added a universal primer site, and cDNA carried unique molecular identifiers. TCRdb fed the 5' RACE reads into MiXCR, producing one record per CDR3 protein. This sample has 1.5 million to 2 million distinct CDR3 sequences, with less than 35% found just once. Germline V gene sequence: CDR1 SGHRS, CDR2 YFSETQ. CDR3 length: 14 amino acids. Trimming pared 1 base from V and 4 bases from J, leaving 12 bases between. The J gene is TRBJ2-7, the V gene TRBV5-1; the D gene is possibly TRBD2 (6 bases). The origin of this receptor is a newborn girl in good health. Sequencing input: cord blood. The CDR3 loop is CASSLTSPGYEQYF. The CDR3 DNA is TGCGCCAGCAGCTTGACTAGCCCAGGATACGAGCAGTACTTC. Together with reference TRBV5-1 and TRBJ2-7, the CDR3 gives the full variable domain: KAGVTQTPRYLIKTRGQQVTLSCSPISGHRSVSWYQQTPGQGLQFLFEYFSETQRNKGNFPGRFSGRQFSNSRSEMNVSTLELGDSALYLCASSLTSPGYEQYFGPGTRLTVT.